The 18 T cell receptor beta chains presented below share a single source sample, sequenced in a study of control samples from healthy donors and cancer patients. Clones were read by immunoSEQ multiplex PCR, and TCRdb kept only the in-frame ones, dropping some. The sample lists almost 90,000 clones, about 85% occurring once. The sequenced sample consisted of blood. Receptors were obtained from a woman aged 40 to 50 in good health.

The rearrangement links TRBV7-2 to TRBJ1-2; D possibly corresponds to TRBD1 (5 bases). Trimming removed 5 bases at V and 6 bases at J, with 13 bases between. This CDR3 has 13 amino acids. Germline V gene lookup returns CDR1 SGHTA and CDR2 FQGNSA. The CDR3 protein is CASSLGTSDGYTF. The CDR3 DNA reads as TGTGCCAGCAGCCTCGGGACGTCAGATGGCTACACCTTC.

The chain has TRBV14 and TRBJ1-2; D uncertain. The CDR3 consists of 14 residues. Germline loops: CDR1 SGHDN, CDR2 FVKESK. Trimming removed 3 bases at V and 2 bases at J, with 10 bases between. The chain's CDR3 is CASSQEIRNYGYTF. CDR3 DNA sequence: TGTGCCAGCAGCCAGGAAATACGAAACTATGGCTACACCTTC.

This clone occurred a few times. CDR3 region: CASSDEQGLGEKLFF. As DNA, the CDR3 is TGCGCCAGCAGCGACGAACAGGGCTTGGGGGAAAAACTGTTTTTT. The chain combines TRBV5-1 with TRBJ1-4; weak D call: TRBD1 (6 bases). CDR3 length equals 15 residues. Germline V CDR1 and CDR2: SGHRS, YFSETQ. The V and J ends lost 4 bases and 8 bases respectively, with 18 bases between them.

The CDR3 DNA follows: TGTGCCAGCAGCGGATCAGCGGGGCCCGCTCCAGATACGCAGTATTTT. As protein: CASSGSAGPAPDTQYF. This rearrangement joins TRBV9 to TRBJ2-3; 7 bases align to TRBD2. The CDR3 has 16 residues. Germline V gene sequence: CDR1 SGDLS, CDR2 YYNGEE. Trimming took 3 bases from V and 4 from J; bases not matched to a gene: 11. The full variable domain, with the rest looked up from reference TRBV9 and TRBJ2-3, is DSGVTQTPKHLITATGQRVTLRCSPRSGDLSVYWYQQSLDQGLQFLIQYYNGEERAKGNILERFSAQQFPDLHSELNLSSLELGDSALYFCASSGSAGPAPDTQYFGPGTRLTVL.

This chain uses TRBV2 with TRBJ1-2, with D hard to call. This CDR3 contains 13 residues. The germline gives CDR1 SNHLY, CDR2 FYNNEI. Trimming removed 8 bases at V and 8 bases at J, with 18 bases between. This CDR3 reads CASAHDNTWGYTF. In nucleotides, the CDR3 is TGTGCCAGCGCCCACGACAATACTTGGGGCTACACCTTC.

This chain uses TRBV6-5 with TRBJ1-4, with D perhaps TRBD1 (5 bases). This CDR3 comprises 14 residues. Deletions cut 2 bases from V and 6 bases from J, with 10 bases between. The germline V gene encodes CDR1 MNHEY and CDR2 SVGAGI. The CDR3 is CASSYQGGDEKLFF. The CDR3 region has the DNA TGTGCCAGCAGTTACCAGGGTGGGGATGAAAAACTGTTTTTT.

The chain recombines TRBV5-8 with TRBJ2-6, with no clear D. Germline loops: CDR1 SGHTS, CDR2 YDEGEE. V was shortened by 0 bases and J by 0 bases, with 4 bases between the two germline ends. The CDR3 totals 15 residues. CDR3 residues: CASSLGNSGANVLTF. CDR3 nucleotides: TGTGCCAGCAGCTTGGGTAACTCTGGGGCCAACGTCCTGACTTTC.

CDR3 coding DNA: TGTGCCAGCAAAGGGTCCAGCTCTGGGGCCAACGTCCTGACTTTC. Protein sequence: CASKGSSSGANVLTF. The chain is built from TRBV6-5 and TRBJ2-6; D gene uncertain. Germline assignment: CDR1 MNHEY and CDR2 SVGAGI. CDR3 size: 15 residues. V gave up 7 bases and J gave up 0 bases, with 10 bases separating them.

This clone was detected only a few times. The chain is built from TRBV19 and TRBJ2-3; D unclear. V lost 3 bases and J lost 6, with 4 bases in between. The CDR3 is made up of 11 amino acids. Looked up from germline, CDR1 is LNHDA and CDR2 is SQIVND (reference sequence). The CDR3 here is CASSIRDTQYF. For the CDR3, the DNA is TGTGCCAGTAGTATTCGGGATACGCAGTATTTT.

V is TRBV4-1 and J is TRBJ2-7; the match to TRBD2 covers 10 bases. CDR1 is MGHRA, CDR2 YSYEKL, per germline. Germline trimming cut 5 bases from V and 2 bases from J; bases unmatched to any gene: 6. The CDR3 consists of 15 residues. As DNA, the CDR3 is TGCGCCAGCAGCACCCTAGCGGGAGATCCCTACGAGCAGTACTTC. Translated: CASSTLAGDPYEQYF.

The rearrangement joins TRBV4-1 to TRBJ2-3, with D possibly being TRBD1 (7 bases). V was shortened by 1 base and J by 1 base, with 12 bases between the two germline ends. This CDR3 contains 16 residues. Germline CDR1 is MGHRA and CDR2 is YSYEKL. The CDR3 bases are TGCGCCAGCAGCCAAGCCAGGGGGGCCGGCACAGATACGCAGTATTTT. Protein product: CASSQARGAGTDTQYF.

This clone was recorded only once. The rearrangement joins TRBV5-1 to TRBJ2-2; TRBD1 is a possible D gene (6 bases). The germline V and J ends were trimmed by 3 bases and 1 base, with 7 bases remaining between them. Germline V gene lookup returns CDR1 SGHRS and CDR2 YFSETQ. The CDR3 spans 14 residues. CDR3 in amino acids: CASSSGQNTGELFF. In DNA form, the CDR3 reads TGCGCCAGCAGCTCGGGACAGAACACCGGGGAGCTGTTTTTT. The variable domain in full, completed from reference TRBV5-1 and TRBJ2-2, reads KAGVTQTPRYLIKTRGQQVTLSCSPISGHRSVSWYQQTPGQGLQFLFEYFSETQRNKGNFPGRFSGRQFSNSRSEMNVSTLELGDSALYLCASSSGQNTGELFFGEGSRLTVL.

The rearrangement uses TRBV7-9 and TRBJ2-7; TRBD1 aligns across 10 bases. The CDR3 totals 15 residues. J lost 9 bases, V lost 4 bases, and 12 bases had no gene match. Germline CDR1 and CDR2: SEHNR and FQNEAQ (reference sequence). CDR3 bases: TGTGCCAGCAGCTCATCCGGGACAGGGGCCTTGAGGCAGTACTTC. Translated: CASSSSGTGALRQYF.

The chain uses TRBV25-1 and TRBJ2-7, with a weak D call TRBD2 (5 bases). This CDR3 is 13 amino acids long. Germline V gene lookup returns CDR1 MGHDK and CDR2 SYGVNS. V lost 4 bases to trimming and J lost 6 bases, with 13 bases between them. CDR3 loop: CASSAPRGVEQYF. The CDR3 DNA follows: TGTGCCAGCAGTGCCCCCCGGGGTGTCGAGCAGTACTTC.

Written as DNA, the CDR3 is TGTGCCAGCAGCGCTAACAGGGGGCGGAATTCACCCCTCCACTTT. Its protein product is CASSANRGRNSPLHF. The chain links TRBV7-2 to TRBJ1-6; 9 bases line up with TRBD1. This CDR3 is built from 15 residues. Germline V gene data show CDR1 as SGHTA and CDR2 as FQGNSA. The ends lost 5 bases at V and 7 bases at J; junction bases unmatched: 6.

The chain couples TRBV25-1 to TRBJ1-1; weak D call: TRBD1 (6 bases). CDR3 size: 14 residues. V was cut by 5 bases and J by 4 bases, with 14 bases left in between. Germline loops: CDR1 MGHDK, CDR2 SYGVNS. CDR3 in amino acids: CASSKRTGATEAFF. The CDR3 DNA reads as TGTGCCAGCAGTAAACGGACGGGGGCCACTGAAGCTTTCTTT.

The sample holds one count of this clone. The chain combines TRBV2 with TRBJ2-3, with 9 bases matching TRBD1. Germline values: CDR1 SNHLY, CDR2 FYNNEI. Losses at the gene ends were 8 bases for V and 1 base for J; bases not matched to a gene: 4. This CDR3 contains 14 residues. The CDR3 here is CASHRDRGTDTQYF. CDR3 bases: TGTGCCAGCCACCGGGACAGGGGCACAGATACGCAGTATTTT.

The chain uses TRBV6-2 or TRBV6-3 and TRBJ1-1; 7 bases match TRBD1. V shed 4 bases, J shed 3 bases, and the junction held 8 bases outside the gene matches. Germline loops: CDR1 MNHEY, CDR2 SVGEGT. The CDR3 extends over 15 amino acids. The CDR3 sequence: CASSFWVRGDTEAFF. The CDR3 DNA reads as TGTGCCAGCAGTTTCTGGGTCAGGGGGGACACTGAAGCTTTCTTT.